This T cell receptor beta chain was sequenced in a study of radiotherapy plus CTLA-4 blockade in lung cancer. TCRdb keeps only in-frame clones here, not all; method: immunoSEQ multiplex PCR. Among about 38,000 clones listed, about 68% were seen once. With 5 bases clipped from V and 4 bases from J, the junction kept 4 bases outside the gene matches. The CDR3 has 13 amino acids. The germline V gene has CDR1 MNHEY and CDR2 SMNVEV (reference sequence). Receiving focal radiation plus CTLA-4 blockade with ipilimumab were patients who had chemo-refractory metastatic non-small-cell lung cancer. The chain joins TRBV27 to TRBJ1-2; 7 positions agree with TRBD1. The sample in question was peripheral blood, obtained from a patient treated with radiotherapy plus ipilimumab. This receptor was obtained from a human donor with non-small cell lung cancer who had stable disease on radiotherapy plus ipilimumab. The CDR3 DNA reads as TGTGCCAGCAGTCCGACAGGGTTCTATGGCTACACCTTC. Encoded protein: CASSPTGFYGYTF.